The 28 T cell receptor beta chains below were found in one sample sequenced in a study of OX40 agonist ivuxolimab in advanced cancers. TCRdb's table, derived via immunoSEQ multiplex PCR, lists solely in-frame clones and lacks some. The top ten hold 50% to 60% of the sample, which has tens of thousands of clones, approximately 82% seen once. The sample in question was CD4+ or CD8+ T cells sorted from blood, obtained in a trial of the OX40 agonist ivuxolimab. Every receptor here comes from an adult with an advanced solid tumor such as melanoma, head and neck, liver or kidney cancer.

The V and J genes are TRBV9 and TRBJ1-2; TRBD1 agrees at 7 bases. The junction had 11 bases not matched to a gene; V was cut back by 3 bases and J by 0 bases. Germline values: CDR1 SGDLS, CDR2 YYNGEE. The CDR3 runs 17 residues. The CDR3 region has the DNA TGTGCCAGCAGCGCCTCCGGGACAGAAACCTCTAACTATGGCTACACCTTC. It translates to CASSASGTETSNYGYTF.

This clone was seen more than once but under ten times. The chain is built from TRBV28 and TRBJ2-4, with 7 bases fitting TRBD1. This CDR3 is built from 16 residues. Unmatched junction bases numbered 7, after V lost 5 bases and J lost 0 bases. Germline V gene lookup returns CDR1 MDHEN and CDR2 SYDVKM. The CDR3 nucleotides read TGTGCCAGCAGTGGGGACAGTAGTCTAGCCAAAAACATTCAGTACTTC. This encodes CASSGDSSLAKNIQYF.

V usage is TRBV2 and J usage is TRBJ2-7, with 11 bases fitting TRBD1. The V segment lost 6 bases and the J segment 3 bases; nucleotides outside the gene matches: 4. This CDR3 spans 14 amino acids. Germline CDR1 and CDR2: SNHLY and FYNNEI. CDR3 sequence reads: CASSSGTGGYEQYF. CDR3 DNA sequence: TGTGCCAGCAGCTCCGGGACAGGGGGCTACGAGCAGTACTTC.

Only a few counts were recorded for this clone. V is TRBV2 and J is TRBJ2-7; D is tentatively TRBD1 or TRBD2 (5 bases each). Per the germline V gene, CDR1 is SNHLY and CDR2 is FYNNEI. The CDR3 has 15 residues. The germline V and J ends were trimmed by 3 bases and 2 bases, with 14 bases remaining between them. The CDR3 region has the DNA TGTGCCAGCAGTGACTCCCGGGGCCTAACCTACGAGCAGTACTTC. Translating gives CASSDSRGLTYEQYF.

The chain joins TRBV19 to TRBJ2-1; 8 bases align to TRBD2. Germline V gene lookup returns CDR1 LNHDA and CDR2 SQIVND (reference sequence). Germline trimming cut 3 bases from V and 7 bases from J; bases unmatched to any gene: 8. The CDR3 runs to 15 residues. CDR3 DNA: TGTGCCAGTAGTATGGGACTAGTGGGGGGGAATGAGCAGTTCTTC. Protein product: CASSMGLVGGNEQFF.

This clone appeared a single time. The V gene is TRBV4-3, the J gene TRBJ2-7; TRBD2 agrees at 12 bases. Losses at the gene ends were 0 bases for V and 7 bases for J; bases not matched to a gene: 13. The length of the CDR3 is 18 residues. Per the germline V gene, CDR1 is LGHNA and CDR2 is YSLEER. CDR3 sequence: CASSQESRASGRAGEQYF. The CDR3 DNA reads TGCGCCAGCAGCCAAGAGAGCCGGGCTAGCGGGAGGGCCGGGGAGCAGTACTTC.

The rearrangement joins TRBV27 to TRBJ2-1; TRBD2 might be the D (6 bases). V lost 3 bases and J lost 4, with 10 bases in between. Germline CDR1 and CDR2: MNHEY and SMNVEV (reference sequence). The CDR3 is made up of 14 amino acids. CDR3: CASSFGGRYNEQFF. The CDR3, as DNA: TGTGCCAGCAGTTTTGGTGGGAGGTACAATGAGCAGTTCTTC.

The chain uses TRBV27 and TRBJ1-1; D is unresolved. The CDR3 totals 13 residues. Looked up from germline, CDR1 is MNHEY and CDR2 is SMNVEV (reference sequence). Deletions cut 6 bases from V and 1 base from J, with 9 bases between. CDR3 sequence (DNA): TGTGCCAGCAGCGTATTGGGGAACACTGAAGCTTTCTTT. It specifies CASSVLGNTEAFF.

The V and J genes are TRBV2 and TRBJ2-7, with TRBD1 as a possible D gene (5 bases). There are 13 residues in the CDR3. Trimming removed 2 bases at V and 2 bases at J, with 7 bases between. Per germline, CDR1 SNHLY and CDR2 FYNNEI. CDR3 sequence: CASSEWTTYEQYF. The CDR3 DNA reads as TGTGCCAGCAGTGAATGGACAACCTACGAGCAGTACTTC.

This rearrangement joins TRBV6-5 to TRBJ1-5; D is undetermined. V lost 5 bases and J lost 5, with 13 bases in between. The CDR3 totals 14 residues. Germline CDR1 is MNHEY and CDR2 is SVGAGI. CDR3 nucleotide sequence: TGTGCCAGCAGTACCGGGAACATCTATCAGCCCCAGCATTTT. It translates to CASSTGNIYQPQHF.

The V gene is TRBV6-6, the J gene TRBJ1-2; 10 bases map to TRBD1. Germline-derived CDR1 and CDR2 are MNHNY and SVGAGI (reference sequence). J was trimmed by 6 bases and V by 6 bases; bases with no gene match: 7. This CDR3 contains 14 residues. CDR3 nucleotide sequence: TGTGCCAGCAGCGATGACAGGGGGCCGGATGGCTACACCTTC. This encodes CASSDDRGPDGYTF.

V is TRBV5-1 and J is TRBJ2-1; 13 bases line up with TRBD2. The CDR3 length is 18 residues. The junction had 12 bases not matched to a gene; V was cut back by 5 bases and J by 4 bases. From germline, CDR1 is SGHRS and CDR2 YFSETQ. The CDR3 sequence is CASRQGGTSGKVYNEQFF. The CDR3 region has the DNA TGCGCCAGCAGGCAGGGGGGGACTAGCGGGAAGGTTTACAATGAGCAGTTCTTC.

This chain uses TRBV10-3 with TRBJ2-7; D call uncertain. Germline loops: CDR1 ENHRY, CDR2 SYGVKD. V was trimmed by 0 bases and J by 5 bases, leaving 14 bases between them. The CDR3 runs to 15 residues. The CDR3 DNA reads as TGTGCCATCAGTGAGTCAAGTGGCCCCTCAGACGAGCAGTACTTC. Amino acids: CAISESSGPSDEQYF.

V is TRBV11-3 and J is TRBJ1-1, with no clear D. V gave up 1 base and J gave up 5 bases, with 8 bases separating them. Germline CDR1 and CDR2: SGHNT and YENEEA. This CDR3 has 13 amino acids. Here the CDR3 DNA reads TGTGCCAGCAGCTTAGGGACCGGTACTGAAGCTTTCTTT. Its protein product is CASSLGTGTEAFF. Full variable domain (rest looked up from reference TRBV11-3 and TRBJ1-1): EAGVVQSPRYKIIEKKQPVAFWCNPISGHNTLYWYLQNLGQGPELLIRYENEEAVDDSQLPKDRFSAERLKGVDSTLKIQPAELGDSAVYLCASSLGTGTEAFFGQGTRLTVV.

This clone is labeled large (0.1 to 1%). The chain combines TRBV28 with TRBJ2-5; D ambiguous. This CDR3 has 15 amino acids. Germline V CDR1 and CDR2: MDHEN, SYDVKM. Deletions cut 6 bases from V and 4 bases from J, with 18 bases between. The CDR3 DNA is TGTGCCAGCAGCCCCCAAGGATTTAGTAGAGAGACCCAGTACTTC. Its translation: CASSPQGFSRETQYF.

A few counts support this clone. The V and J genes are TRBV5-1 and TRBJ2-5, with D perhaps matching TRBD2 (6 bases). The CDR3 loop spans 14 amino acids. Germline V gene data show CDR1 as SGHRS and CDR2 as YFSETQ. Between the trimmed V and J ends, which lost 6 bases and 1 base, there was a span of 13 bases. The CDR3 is CASTIPGLQETQYF. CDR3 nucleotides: TGCGCCAGCACCATTCCGGGACTCCAAGAGACCCAGTACTTC.

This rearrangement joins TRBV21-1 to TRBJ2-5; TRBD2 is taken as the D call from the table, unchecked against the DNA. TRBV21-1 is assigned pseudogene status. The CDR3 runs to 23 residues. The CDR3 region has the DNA TGTGCCAGCAGCAAAAGGCACGAGGGAGCCCACGGGACTAGTGGGAGGGTGGGAGAGACCCAGTACTTC. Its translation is CASSKRHEGAHGTSGRVGETQYF.

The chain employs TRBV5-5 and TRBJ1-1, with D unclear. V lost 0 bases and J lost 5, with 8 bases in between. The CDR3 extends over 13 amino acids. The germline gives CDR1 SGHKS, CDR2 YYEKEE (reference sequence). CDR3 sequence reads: CASSLDMTTEAFF. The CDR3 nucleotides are TGTGCCAGCAGCTTGGATATGACTACTGAAGCTTTCTTT.

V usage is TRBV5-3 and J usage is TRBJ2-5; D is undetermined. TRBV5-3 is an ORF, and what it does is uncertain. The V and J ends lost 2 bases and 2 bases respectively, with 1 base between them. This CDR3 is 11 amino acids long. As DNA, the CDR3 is TGTGCCAGAAGCTTTCAAGAGACCCAGTACTTC. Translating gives CARSFQETQYF.

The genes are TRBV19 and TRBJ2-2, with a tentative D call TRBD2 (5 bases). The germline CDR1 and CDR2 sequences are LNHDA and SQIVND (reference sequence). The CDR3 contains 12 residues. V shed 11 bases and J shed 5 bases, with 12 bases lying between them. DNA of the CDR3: TGTGCCGGGGAGTCCATGACCGGGGAGCTGTTTTTT. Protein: CAGESMTGELFF.

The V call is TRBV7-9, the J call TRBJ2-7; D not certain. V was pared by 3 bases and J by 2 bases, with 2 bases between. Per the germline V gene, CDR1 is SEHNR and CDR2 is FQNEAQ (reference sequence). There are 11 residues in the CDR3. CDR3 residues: CASSFAYEQYF. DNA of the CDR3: TGTGCCAGCAGCTTTGCCTACGAGCAGTACTTC.

CDR3 sequence: CASSADRWGEKLFF. The CDR3, as DNA: TGTGCCAGCAGTGCGGACAGGTGGGGTGAAAAACTGTTTTTT. The V and J genes are TRBV6-1 and TRBJ1-4, with 7 bases aligning to TRBD1. The V and J ends lost 4 bases and 7 bases, in that order; junction bases with no gene match: 6. Germline CDR1 MNHNS, CDR2 SASEGT. The CDR3 length is 14 residues.

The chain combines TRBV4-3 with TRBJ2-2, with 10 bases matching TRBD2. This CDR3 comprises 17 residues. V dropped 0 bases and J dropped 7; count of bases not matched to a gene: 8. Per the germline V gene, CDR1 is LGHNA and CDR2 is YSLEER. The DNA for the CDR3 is TGCGCCAGCAGCCAAGATCTGGTAGCGGGAGGTGTCGGGGAGCTGTTTTTT. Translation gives CASSQDLVAGGVGELFF.

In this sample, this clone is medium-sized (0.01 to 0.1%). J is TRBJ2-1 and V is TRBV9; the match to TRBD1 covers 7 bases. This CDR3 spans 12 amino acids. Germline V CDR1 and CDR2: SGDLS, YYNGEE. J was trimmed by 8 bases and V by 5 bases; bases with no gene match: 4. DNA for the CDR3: TGTGCCAGCAGTCCGCAGGGGGATGAGCAGTTCTTC. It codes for CASSPQGDEQFF.

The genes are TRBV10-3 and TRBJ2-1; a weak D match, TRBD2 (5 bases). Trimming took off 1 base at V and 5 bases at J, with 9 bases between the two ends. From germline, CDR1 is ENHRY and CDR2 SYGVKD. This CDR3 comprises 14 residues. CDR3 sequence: CAISEFVSDNEQFF. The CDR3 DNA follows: TGTGCCATCAGTGAGTTCGTTAGCGACAATGAGCAGTTCTTC.

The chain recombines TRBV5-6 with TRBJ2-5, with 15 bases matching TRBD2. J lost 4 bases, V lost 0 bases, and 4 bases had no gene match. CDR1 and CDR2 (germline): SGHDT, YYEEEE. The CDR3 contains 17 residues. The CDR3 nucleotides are TGTGCCAGCAGCTTGGGGACTAGCGGGAGGGCTAGAGAGACCCAGTACTTC. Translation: CASSLGTSGRARETQYF.

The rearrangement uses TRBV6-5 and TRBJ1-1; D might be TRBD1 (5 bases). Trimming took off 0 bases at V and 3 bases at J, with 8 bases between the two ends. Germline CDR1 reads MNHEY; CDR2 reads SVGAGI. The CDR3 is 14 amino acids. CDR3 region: CASSYSGGYTEAFF. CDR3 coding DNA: TGTGCCAGCAGTTACTCGGGGGGGTACACTGAAGCTTTCTTT.

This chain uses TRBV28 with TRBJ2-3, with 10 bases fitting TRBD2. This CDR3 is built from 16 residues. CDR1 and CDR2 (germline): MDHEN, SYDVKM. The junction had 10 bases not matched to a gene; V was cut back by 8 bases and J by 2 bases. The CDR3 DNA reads TGTGCCAGCGGCGGTATAGCGGGAGGCTACACAGATACGCAGTATTTT. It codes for CASGGIAGGYTDTQYF.